The T cell receptor (beta chain) described here comes from a study of breast tumors, draining lymph nodes, adjacent tissues listed by TCRdb under 2016. With regard to the full study: Breast cancer patients provided tumor, adjacent nontumor tissue and axillary lymph nodes, and the study compared the TCR beta repertoires across these three sources. In human breast cancer, the study set out to evaluate how tumor, surrounding tissue and draining lymph node repertoires relate to one another and whether T cells may move between these sites.

The axillary draining lymph nodes of breast cancer patients were the source of the lymph node samples. Instrument used: Illumina HiSeq 2000. Multiplex PCR amplification was used to build the TCR beta chain libraries. High-throughput sequencing was used to analyze the amplified TCR beta chain products. The public reads were reprocessed in TCRdb via fastp at Q25 and MiXCR, keeping in-frame beta chains. Every distinct CDR3 protein forms one entry, paired with its most common genes and DNA. The sample has around 130,000 distinct CDR3 sequences on record, about 20% of them singletons. In total, the top ten clones hold 3% to 4% of the sample. What the authors observed across the whole study: The data were considered consistent with most tumor T cells being derived from the lymph node and subsequently expanding within tumor tissue. T-cell repertoire diversity in tumors was found to be lower than in lymph nodes but higher than in nontumor tissue, and preferential V and J gene usage was observed. The conclusion that tumor T cells originate in lymph nodes was presented as consistent with a hypothesis rather than as directly demonstrated. Tumor and nontumor tissue repertoires were significantly more similar in luminal-like than in basal-like breast cancer.

This clonotype was picked up many times. No cognate antigen has been identified for it. The input lacks base qualities; no much larger clone sits a single base away. Taken from cysteine to phenylalanine, the CDR3 has 15 residues. Of all the DNA, just the CDR3 is kept, 45 bases in frame from base 1. V ends up 4 bases short and J 5 bases short, with an unmatched junction base count of 6. The TCR originated in a female donor with breast cancer. Some clones in this sample may be carry-over from other donors' samples. The sample taken for sequencing was axillary lymph node tissue. This receptor chain uses TRBV12-3 or TRBV12-4 and TRBJ2-2; TRBD2 matches 8 bases in the middle. The CDR3 protein is CASSWGGGSTGELFF. The nucleotides read TGTGCCAGCAGTTGGGGCGGGGGGTCGACCGGGGAGCTGTTTTTT.